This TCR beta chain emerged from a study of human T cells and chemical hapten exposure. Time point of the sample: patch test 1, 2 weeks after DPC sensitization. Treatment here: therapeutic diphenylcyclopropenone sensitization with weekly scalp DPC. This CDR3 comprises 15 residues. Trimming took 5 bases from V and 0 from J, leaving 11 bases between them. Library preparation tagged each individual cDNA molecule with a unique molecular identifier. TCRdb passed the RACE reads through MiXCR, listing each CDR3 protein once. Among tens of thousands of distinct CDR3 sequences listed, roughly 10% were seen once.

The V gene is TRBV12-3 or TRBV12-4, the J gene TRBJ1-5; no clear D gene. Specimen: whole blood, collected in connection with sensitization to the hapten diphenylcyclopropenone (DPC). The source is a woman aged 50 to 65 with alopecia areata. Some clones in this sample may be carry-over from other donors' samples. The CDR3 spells CASSEPVNSNQPQHF. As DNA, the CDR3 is TGTGCCAGCAGTGAACCCGTAAATAGCAATCAGCCCCAGCATTTT.